A single sample is the source of the 29 T cell receptor beta chains below, sequenced in a study of vaccination and CD4 T cells after COVID-19. Described treatment: roughly ten-day PBMC culture with coronavirus spike peptide pools or control peptides (ViraFEST assay). The antigens of these receptors remain unknown. Cultured CD4+ T cell DNA underwent sequencing with the Oncomine TCR Beta short-read assay. MiXCR, applied by TCRdb to the PCR reads, yields one record per CDR3 protein. The table lists over 15,000 distinct CDR3 sequences, 42% of them singletons. This specimen was CD4+ T cells from blood, cultured in vitro, taken before SARS-CoV-2 vaccination. Every receptor here comes from a human donor who had recovered from COVID-19.

The rearrangement uses TRBV19 and TRBJ1-2, with D unclear. Germline CDR1 and CDR2: LNHDA and SQIVND (reference sequence). CDR3 length: 14 residues. The V end lost 3 bases, the J end lost 5 bases, and 13 bases lay between the germline ends. CDR3 region: CASSMREAEYGYTF. CDR3 in DNA: TGTGCCAGTAGTATGCGAGAGGCAGAATATGGCTACACCTTC.

This clonotype has only a few counts. The gene calls are TRBV20-1 and TRBJ2-3, with a tentative D call TRBD2 (5 bases). The germline V gene encodes CDR1 DFQATT and CDR2 SNEGSKA (reference sequence). The CDR3 length is 14 residues. Between the trimmed V and J ends, which lost 3 bases and 7 bases, there was a span of 17 bases. As DNA, the CDR3 is TGCAGTGCTAGTCGTAGGGTGGGAGTCCATACGCAGTATTTT. It codes for CSASRRVGVHTQYF.

This clonotype has only a few counts. The chain recombines TRBV6-2 or TRBV6-3 with TRBJ1-5; D is uncertain. Germline loops: CDR1 MNHEY, CDR2 SVGEGT. The CDR3 extends over 13 amino acids. V lost 6 bases and J lost 0, with 6 bases in between. This chain's CDR3 is CASRLNSNQPQHF. In nucleotides, the CDR3 is TGTGCCAGCAGATTAAATAGCAATCAGCCCCAGCATTTT.

The chain uses TRBV27 and TRBJ2-5; 7 bases map to TRBD1. V lost 0 bases to trimming and J lost 2 bases; unmatched junction nucleotides: 0. There are 14 residues in the CDR3. CDR1 is MNHEY and CDR2 is SMNVEV in the germline V gene (reference sequence). CDR3 sequence reads: CASSLSGQQETQYF. The CDR3 nucleotides are TGTGCCAGCAGTTTATCGGGACAGCAAGAGACCCAGTACTTC.

The V and J genes are TRBV21-1 and TRBJ1-2; the DNA was not used to check the table's D call, TRBD1. TRBV21-1 is annotated as a pseudogene. The CDR3 contains 13 residues. The CDR3 loop is CASSITYRDGYTF. As DNA, the CDR3 is TGTGCCAGCAGCATTACATACAGGGATGGCTACACCTTC.

This clonotype has just a few counts. The chain carries TRBV20-1 and TRBJ1-1; D unresolved. The CDR3 totals 12 residues. Trimming took 6 bases from V and 1 from J, leaving 9 bases between them. Germline V gene sequence: CDR1 DFQATT, CDR2 SNEGSKA (reference sequence). CDR3 DNA sequence: TGCAGTGCCAGGAAGGGGAACACTGAAGCTTTCTTT. Its protein product is CSARKGNTEAFF.

This clonotype turned up a few times. This sequence joins TRBV6-1 and TRBJ1-3; D ambiguous. This CDR3 has 13 amino acids. Germline CDR1 reads MNHNS; CDR2 reads SASEGT. V dropped 7 bases and J dropped 0 bases, with 7 bases sitting between them. In DNA, the CDR3 is TGTGCCAGCACCAGCGACTCTGGAAACACCATATATTTT. Its protein product is CASTSDSGNTIYF.

The chain has TRBV7-2 and TRBJ1-3; D unresolved. CDR3 length: 15 amino acids. CDR1 SGHTA and CDR2 FQGNSA come from the germline V gene. Trimming pared 4 bases from V and 2 bases from J, leaving 12 bases between. CDR3 in amino acids: CASSSGETAGNTIYF. The CDR3 coding sequence is TGTGCCAGCAGCTCGGGTGAAACCGCTGGAAACACCATATATTTT.

This clonotype occurred once. The chain is built from TRBV6-1 and TRBJ2-1; 10 bases line up with TRBD1. The CDR3 is made up of 15 amino acids. Germline V gene sequence: CDR1 MNHNS, CDR2 SASEGT. The ends lost 6 bases at V and 4 bases at J; junction bases unmatched: 6. CDR3 in amino acids: CASRKTGGAYNEQFF. DNA of the CDR3: TGTGCCAGCAGAAAGACAGGGGGCGCGTACAATGAGCAGTTCTTC.

The V gene is TRBV20-1, the J gene TRBJ2-5; D uncertain. The V end lost 1 base, the J end lost 5 bases, and 11 bases lay between the germline ends. The CDR3 consists of 13 residues. CDR1 is DFQATT and CDR2 is SNEGSKA in the germline V gene (reference sequence). The CDR3 here is CSARGRLGETQYF. In nucleotides, the CDR3 is TGCAGTGCTAGAGGCCGCCTGGGGGAGACCCAGTACTTC.

This clonotype was detected once. The rearrangement uses TRBV5-4 and TRBJ1-2; a weak D match, TRBD1 (5 bases). The V end was cut by 10 bases, the J end by 8 bases, with 21 bases between. Germline lookup yields CDR1 SGHNT and CDR2 YYREEE (reference sequence). CDR3 length: 13 amino acids. The CDR3 is CADTKDIPSGYTF. CDR3 DNA sequence: TGTGCCGATACCAAGGACATCCCCTCCGGCTACACCTTC.

The gene calls are TRBV6-5 and TRBJ1-5; 10 nucleotides match TRBD1. The germline CDR1 and CDR2 sequences are MNHEY and SVGAGI. This CDR3 spans 15 amino acids. J was trimmed by 3 bases and V by 4 bases; bases with no gene match: 3. In DNA form, the CDR3 reads TGTGCCAGCAGTTGGACAGGGGGGATCAATCAGCCCCAGCATTTT. Its translation is CASSWTGGINQPQHF.

In its sample, this clonotype was seen a few times. The CDR3 bases are TGTGCCAGCAGTGATCGGGGGGATACGCAGTATTTT. This sequence encodes CASSDRGDTQYF. This chain connects TRBV2 to TRBJ2-3, with a tentative D call TRBD2 (6 bases). V was shortened by 3 bases and J by 6 bases, with 7 bases between the two germline ends. CDR3 size: 12 residues. CDR1 is SNHLY, CDR2 FYNNEI, per germline.

This clonotype was recorded a few times. This chain joins TRBV20-1 and TRBJ2-5; TRBD2 matches 10 bases. In germline, CDR1 is DFQATT, CDR2 SNEGSKA (reference sequence). Trimming cost V 5 bases and J 1 base; bases outside gene matches: 10. CDR3 length equals 16 residues. CDR3 loop: CSASPLAGVSQETQYF. CDR3 nucleotide sequence: TGCAGTGCTTCCCCCCTAGCGGGGGTCTCCCAAGAGACCCAGTACTTC.

The J gene is TRBJ1-3, the V gene TRBV10-3; the D gene is possibly TRBD1 (5 bases). CDR3 length: 16 amino acids. Germline CDR1 ENHRY, CDR2 SYGVKD. V was trimmed by 5 bases and J by 2 bases, leaving 16 bases between them. The CDR3 region has the DNA TGTGCCATCAGTACCATGGGGGAGGATGCTGGAAACACCATATATTTT. Protein: CAISTMGEDAGNTIYF.

This clonotype has only a few counts. The chain links TRBV20-1 to TRBJ1-6; tentative D call: TRBD1 (5 bases). Looked up from germline, CDR1 is DFQATT and CDR2 is SNEGSKA (reference sequence). The CDR3 contains 12 residues. The V gene lost 5 bases and the J gene lost 8 bases, with 10 bases spanning the gap. Written as DNA, the CDR3 is TGCAGTGCTCGACGGGGGGATTCACCCCTCCACTTT. Translated: CSARRGDSPLHF.

The table lists this clonotype with a few counts. The chain recombines TRBV15 with TRBJ1-5; D is unresolved. Trimming removed 1 base from V and 7 bases from J, with 17 bases in between. The CDR3 has 16 residues. The germline gives CDR1 LNHNV, CDR2 YYDKDF (reference sequence). CDR3: CATSRVFEGGWQPQHF. CDR3 in DNA: TGTGCCACCAGCAGAGTGTTCGAAGGAGGTTGGCAGCCCCAGCATTTT.

The chain couples TRBV11-3 to TRBJ2-2; TRBD2 matches at 8 bases. The CDR3 runs 15 residues. V was clipped by 1 base and J by 3 bases; unmatched bases: 1. Germline V lookup: CDR1 SGHNT, CDR2 YENEEA. The chain's CDR3 is CASSLGTSYTGELFF. The CDR3 DNA reads TGTGCCAGCAGCTTAGGGACTAGCTACACCGGGGAGCTGTTTTTT.

The gene calls are TRBV9 and TRBJ1-2; 9 bases are shared with TRBD1. With V trimmed by 3 bases and J by 6 bases, 9 bases remained unmatched. Looked up from germline, CDR1 is SGDLS and CDR2 is YYNGEE. This CDR3 has 15 amino acids. This chain's CDR3 is CASSAAGQGIHGYTF. In DNA, the CDR3 is TGTGCCAGCAGCGCGGCCGGACAGGGGATACATGGCTACACCTTC.

Comment on this clonotype: Its ends do not fully match the called genes, so a read error is possible. This chain connects TRBV7-2 to TRBJ2-7, with 12 nucleotides matching TRBD1. The CDR3 totals 18 residues. The germline CDR1 and CDR2 sequences are SGHTA and FQGNSA. DNA for the CDR3: TGCGCCAGCAGCCAGGATACCACCGGGACAGGGGGCGCCTACGAGCAGTACTTC. It encodes CASSQDTTGTGGAYEQYF.

The sample holds a few counts of this clonotype. CDR3 sequence (DNA): TGTGCCAGTAGTATAGCAGTCTATAGCAATCAGCCCCAGCATTTT. Translating gives CASSIAVYSNQPQHF. The chain is built from TRBV19 and TRBJ1-5; D gene ambiguous. Germline assignment: CDR1 LNHDA and CDR2 SQIVND (reference sequence). This CDR3 is 15 amino acids long. Trimming took off 1 base at V and 0 bases at J, with 7 bases between the two ends. The entire variable domain, with the rest obtained from reference TRBV19 and TRBJ1-5, is as follows: DGGITQSPKYLFRKEGQNVTLSCEQNLNHDAMYWYRQDPGQGLRLIYYSQIVNDFQKGDIAEGYSVSREKKESFPLTVTSAQKNPTAFYLCASSIAVYSNQPQHFGDGTRLSIL.

This clonotype came up a few times. V and J are TRBV9 and TRBJ2-5; no clear D gene. The V end lost 4 bases, the J end lost 2 bases, and 15 bases lay between the germline ends. The CDR3 extends over 15 amino acids. Germline V CDR1 and CDR2: SGDLS, YYNGEE. DNA for the CDR3: TGTGCCAGCAGCTCCACGACTCATATACAAGAGACCCAGTACTTC. Its translation is CASSSTTHIQETQYF.

The rearrangement uses TRBV7-3 and TRBJ1-2; D unresolved. The germline CDR1 and CDR2 sequences are SGHTA and FQGTGA. Trimming stripped 5 bases from V and 0 bases from J, with 13 bases between. This CDR3 region has 15 residues. The CDR3 spells CASSADLGPNYGYTF. In nucleotides, the CDR3 is TGTGCCAGCAGCGCTGACCTAGGGCCTAACTATGGCTACACCTTC.

This chain links TRBV30 with TRBJ2-5, with D perhaps matching TRBD1 or TRBD2 (5 bases each). In germline, CDR1 is GTSNPN, CDR2 SVGIG (reference sequence). V lost 5 bases to trimming and J lost 4 bases, with 17 bases between them. The CDR3 length is 14 residues. The chain's CDR3 is CAWEGINRGETQYF. DNA of the CDR3: TGTGCCTGGGAGGGGATCAATAGGGGAGAGACCCAGTACTTC.

This clonotype showed up just a few times. V gene TRBV19 combines with J gene TRBJ1-1, with TRBD1 identical over 9 bases. Trimming cost V 4 bases and J 7 bases; bases outside gene matches: 4. Germline V gives CDR1 LNHDA, CDR2 SQIVND (reference sequence). CDR3 size: 13 residues. In DNA form, the CDR3 reads TGTGCCAGTAGTACCGGGACAGGGATTGAAGCTTTCTTT. As protein: CASSTGTGIEAFF.

The CDR3 loop reads CSAKSGGGNTIYF. The CDR3 DNA follows: TGCAGTGCTAAGTCAGGGGGAGGAAACACCATATATTTT. The rearrangement uses TRBV20-1 and TRBJ1-3, with 7 bases matching TRBD1. The CDR3 extends over 13 amino acids. Germline V gene sequence: CDR1 DFQATT, CDR2 SNEGSKA (reference sequence). V shed 4 bases and J 4 bases; nucleotides not matched to a gene: 4.

This clonotype occurred a few times. The chain uses TRBV2 and TRBJ1-1; 7 nucleotides agree with TRBD1. Germline lookup yields CDR1 SNHLY and CDR2 FYNNEI. The CDR3 sequence is 14 residues long. Trimming removed 7 bases from V and 4 bases from J; junction bases left unmatched: 9. The CDR3 nucleotides read TGTGCCAGCAATGTTAAGGGGGCAGGCACTGAAGCTTTCTTT. Its translation: CASNVKGAGTEAFF.

This clonotype was recorded only once. This chain connects TRBV7-2 to TRBJ2-7; TRBD1 might be the D (6 bases). The CDR3 runs to 14 residues. V shed 0 bases and J shed 2 bases, with 8 bases lying between them. Germline values: CDR1 SGHTA, CDR2 FQGNSA. DNA for the CDR3: TGTGCCAGCAGCTTAGCGGCAGGGGCCTACGAGCAGTACTTC. Its protein is CASSLAAGAYEQYF.

The chain is built from TRBV6-1 and TRBJ1-2; no clear D. The CDR3 loop spans 14 amino acids. Trimming stripped 0 bases from V and 8 bases from J, with 13 bases between. Germline V CDR1 and CDR2: MNHNS, SASEGT. DNA of the CDR3: TGTGCCAGCAGTGAAGCGTCTGACACACGAGGCTACACCTTC. This encodes CASSEASDTRGYTF.